The TCR beta chain described here comes from a study of cytomegalovirus exposure and HLA in healthy donors (dated by TCRdb to 2016 to 2017). Looking at the study overall: According to a later analysis, one platform produced both the 110 or so validation repertoires and the 666 repertoires of the first cohort. To predict cytomegalovirus infection status, the study combined high-throughput TCR immunosequencing, statistical association of individual TCRs with disease status, and machine learning. The study aimed to test whether signatures of past pathogen exposure could be identified by cataloging public T cell receptors. Besides the first cohort of 550 to 750 subjects, a separate validation cohort made up of 95 to 150 different subjects was used. General findings and caveats noted by the study authors: The study gave a list of some 150 TCR beta chains associated with cytomegalovirus. The classifier was reported to diagnose cytomegalovirus status with high specificity and sensitivity in both the original cohort and the validation cohort. In vitro tests confirmed that a few of the cytomegalovirus-associated TCR beta chains recognize cytomegalovirus antigens. According to the authors, the approach could potentially be generalized to other disease states and immunological phenotypes. Across donors, most TCR sequences were observed very rarely, whereas some public TCRs were present in many individuals. In a later analysis, TCRs clustered in the first cohort were found to also tend to co-occur in the roughly 120 validation repertoires, with 90% to 95% of cluster scores above 0. A later analysis lacked HLA typing for the validation cohort, so it scored co-occurrence in that cohort across all 120 repertoires.

Regarding this clone: The clone's antigen remains unknown. Per-base quality was not reported, and no clone a single base away is much larger than it.

Library creation used the immunoSEQ multiplex PCR assay. In the original analysis: To diagnose cytomegalovirus status from the catalog of TCR beta chain sequences, a statistical classification framework was built. This is the immuneACCESS table as TCRdb keeps it, with only in-frame sequences that have V and J called. A part of the clones is gone; compared with another copy, unresolved V genes explain less than half, and the rest is unexplained. V, J and clone size reflect that table, while D and trimming were determined from the DNA. Here the sample has more than 95,000 clones; roughly nine tenths occur a single time. The top ten clones comprise roughly 4% of the sample. The donors belonged to the validation cohort of about 130 subjects, which was separate from the roughly 670-subject first cohort. The CDR3 sequence holds 13 residues, the cysteine and phenylalanine included. Only CDR3 DNA remains: 39 bases, in frame from the first base. The germline V gene encodes CDR1 MRHNA and CDR2 SNTAGT. Deletion took 2 bases off V and 1 base off J, with a span of 3 bases between the germline ends.

Sequenced: PBMCs. The clonotype was recovered from a woman between 18 and 30 years old in good health and CMV-seropositive. The V and J genes are TRBV6-4 and TRBJ2-4, with the identity of the D gene unclear. CDR3 protein: CASSDEAKNIQYF. The DNA reads TGTGCCAGCAGTGACGAGGCCAAAAACATTCAGTACTTC.